These 24 T cell receptor beta chains were sequenced from one sample in a study of cytomegalovirus exposure and HLA in healthy donors. Using immunoSEQ multiplex PCR, the repertoire was profiled, and TCRdb retains in-frame clones only, with some absent. The sample includes over 150,000 clones, more than 80% seen only once; the top ten take around 2.7%. Sequences were obtained from PBMCs. The receptors come from a woman aged 18-29 years in good health and CMV-seropositive.

The J gene is TRBJ2-1, the V gene TRBV29-1; 8 bases match TRBD2. Trimming removed 0 bases from V and 9 bases from J; junction bases left unmatched: 10. CDR1 and CDR2 (germline): SQVTM, ANQGSEA. The CDR3 contains 15 residues. DNA for the CDR3: TGCAGCGTTGAAGACCCAGCGGGAGAGGACACTGAGCAGTTCTTC. Translated: CSVEDPAGEDTEQFF.

This chain joins TRBV21-1 and TRBJ2-7; TRBD1 is the table's D call, not checked against the DNA. TRBV21-1 is a recognized pseudogene. The CDR3 consists of 16 residues. The CDR3 region has the DNA TGTGCCAGCAACCCACCTAAGGACAGTGAGACCTACGAGCAGTACTTC. This translates into CASNPPKDSETYEQYF.

V usage is TRBV6-5 and J usage is TRBJ1-2; possible D gene TRBD1, 5 bases. Germline CDR1 is MNHEY and CDR2 is SVGAGI. The length of the CDR3 is 16 residues. V shed 1 base and J shed 0 bases, with 12 bases lying between them. The CDR3 here is CASSYLSGGSNYGYTF. The CDR3 nucleotides read TGTGCCAGCAGTTACTTGTCGGGGGGTTCTAACTATGGCTACACCTTC.

Concerning this clone: A junction end diverges from the germline sequence, so it may reflect a read error. The chain links TRBV5-1 to TRBJ2-5; 10 bases map to TRBD2. The germline V gene has CDR1 SGHRS and CDR2 YFSETQ. This CDR3 comprises 18 residues. Here the CDR3 reads CASSLSRSGGVLQGTQYF. CDR3 DNA: TGCGCCAGCAGTTTATCACGAAGCGGGGGGGTCCTCCAAGGGACCCAGTACTTC.

This chain uses TRBV2 with TRBJ2-3, with D maybe TRBD2 (6 bases). CDR1 is SNHLY and CDR2 is FYNNEI in the germline V gene. Trimming pared 4 bases from V and 5 bases from J, leaving 10 bases between. The length of the CDR3 is 13 residues. The CDR3 nucleotides are TGTGCCAGCAGTGGCGGGGCTATAGATACGCAGTATTTT. Translation gives CASSGGAIDTQYF.

The chain recombines TRBV7-9 with TRBJ2-5, with 9 positions matching TRBD2. V lost 2 bases, J lost 5 bases, and 6 bases stayed unmatched. Germline CDR1 is SEHNR and CDR2 is FQNEAQ (reference sequence). This CDR3 spans 15 amino acids. CDR3 amino acids: CASSLRRGGQETQYF. The DNA for the CDR3 is TGTGCCAGCAGCTTAAGGCGGGGGGGCCAGGAGACCCAGTACTTC.

V is TRBV4-1 and J is TRBJ2-5; 12 positions match TRBD2. The V and J ends lost 4 bases and 2 bases, in that order; junction bases with no gene match: 5. Per germline, CDR1 MGHRA and CDR2 YSYEKL. The CDR3 totals 16 residues. CDR3 protein: CASSRTSGNAQETQYF. The CDR3 region has the DNA TGCGCCAGCAGCCGGACTAGCGGGAACGCACAAGAGACCCAGTACTTC.

This chain links TRBV4-3 with TRBJ2-7; D not certain. There are 16 residues in the CDR3. V lost 0 bases and J 6 bases, leaving 18 bases between the germline ends. Germline CDR1 and CDR2: LGHNA and YSLEER. The DNA for the CDR3 is TGCGCCAGCAGCCAAGATCTAGGCCTCGACTCGATCGAGCAGTACTTC. Translating gives CASSQDLGLDSIEQYF.

The chain combines TRBV27 with TRBJ1-5, with 8 bases matching TRBD1. CDR1 is MNHEY and CDR2 is SMNVEV in the germline V gene (reference sequence). Trimming took 2 bases from V and 6 from J; bases not matched to a gene: 9. The CDR3 covers 16 residues. Here the CDR3 reads CASSLIGRGHGQPQHF. For the CDR3, the DNA is TGTGCCAGCAGTTTAATCGGCAGGGGGCATGGTCAGCCCCAGCATTTT.

Concerning this clone itself: Different DNA sequences within this sample yield the same CDR3. The chain combines TRBV6-1 with TRBJ1-2; 10 nucleotides agree with TRBD1. CDR3 size: 14 residues. The V and J ends lost 6 bases and 2 bases, in that order; junction bases with no gene match: 3. The V gene's germline CDR1 is MNHNS and CDR2 SASEGT. The CDR3 loop reads CASRDRGTNYGYTF. Here the CDR3 DNA reads TGTGCCAGCAGGGACAGGGGGACCAACTATGGCTACACCTTC.

The chain has TRBV7-2 and TRBJ1-2; the D is unclear. This CDR3 has 13 residues. Germline assignment: CDR1 SGHTA and CDR2 FQGNSA. Trimming shortened V by 5 bases and J by 8 bases, and 15 bases separated the two germline ends. The CDR3 region has the DNA TGTGCCAGCAGCCAATCGGGTCTTAGGGGCTACACCTTC. Its translation is CASSQSGLRGYTF.

This chain joins TRBV4-3 and TRBJ2-3, with D possibly being TRBD2 (5 bases). The CDR3 has 15 amino acids. Germline values: CDR1 LGHNA, CDR2 YSLEER. Trimming stripped 0 bases from V and 4 bases from J, with 11 bases between. For the CDR3, the DNA is TGCGCCAGCAGCCAAGAAGGGCCCGGGGCAGATACGCAGTATTTT. Translating it yields CASSQEGPGADTQYF.

The chain employs TRBV2 and TRBJ2-6; tentatively, D is TRBD1 (7 bases). V lost 9 bases and J 4 bases, leaving 13 bases between the germline ends. Germline V CDR1 and CDR2: SNHLY, FYNNEI. The CDR3 loop spans 14 amino acids. The DNA for the CDR3 is TGTGCCAGGGAGGGACAGCTCGGGGCCAACGTCCTGACTTTC. Translating gives CAREGQLGANVLTF.

This chain links TRBV6-5 with TRBJ1-2; 9 positions match TRBD1. After removal of 2 bases from V and 8 bases from J, the junction contained 6 bases not matched to a gene. CDR1 MNHEY and CDR2 SVGAGI come from the germline V gene. The CDR3 contains 14 residues. In DNA form, the CDR3 reads TGTGCCAGCAGTTACGGCACAGGGGGCAAAGGCTACACCTTC. It codes for CASSYGTGGKGYTF.

This chain links TRBV7-9 with TRBJ2-5; the D is unclear. The CDR3 length is 15 residues. With 1 base removed from V and 1 base from J, the gap between germline ends came to 10 bases. CDR1 is SEHNR, CDR2 FQNEAQ, per germline (reference sequence). CDR3 DNA: TGTGCCAGCAGCTTAGGTCGCGGTTTCCAAGAGACCCAGTACTTC. This codes for CASSLGRGFQETQYF.

The CDR3 nucleotides read TGTGCCAGCAGTCCGACAGTACCCGCACGCGAGCAGTACTTC. It specifies CASSPTVPAREQYF. The chain couples TRBV28 to TRBJ2-7, with a possible D match to TRBD1 (5 bases). Trimming pared 5 bases from V and 6 bases from J, leaving 17 bases between. The CDR3 has 14 amino acids. Germline CDR1 is MDHEN and CDR2 is SYDVKM.

The rearrangement joins TRBV5-6 to TRBJ2-7, with TRBD1 matching over 10 bases. The CDR3 sequence is 16 residues long. The V gene end was trimmed by 2 bases and the J gene end by 8 bases; junction bases not matched to a gene: 13. Germline lookup yields CDR1 SGHDT and CDR2 YYEEEE. The CDR3 DNA reads as TGTGCCAGCAGCTTTCTTTCCGGGACAGGGGTCAGAAAGCAGTACTTC. This gives the protein CASSFLSGTGVRKQYF.

The genes are TRBV25-1 and TRBJ2-7; D gene unclear. Germline-derived CDR1 and CDR2 are MGHDK and SYGVNS. The V end lost 5 bases, the J end lost 7 bases, and 21 bases lay between the germline ends. This CDR3 region has 15 residues. CDR3 residues: CASSPPTPGSREQYF. CDR3 DNA sequence: TGTGCCAGCAGTCCACCGACCCCGGGTTCAAGAGAGCAGTACTTC.

The genes are TRBV7-9 and TRBJ1-1; TRBD1 matches at 8 bases. CDR1 SEHNR and CDR2 FQNEAQ come from the germline V gene (reference sequence). This CDR3 spans 15 amino acids. After removal of 5 bases from V and 3 bases from J, the junction contained 8 bases not matched to a gene. CDR3 DNA sequence: TGTGCCAGCAGCACCGCACAGGGGGAGGACACTGAAGCTTTCTTT. This translates into CASSTAQGEDTEAFF.

The chain has TRBV7-2 and TRBJ1-1; TRBD1 is a possible D gene (5 bases). The V and J ends lost 5 bases and 1 base respectively, with 14 bases between them. CDR1 SGHTA and CDR2 FQGNSA come from the germline V gene. The CDR3 consists of 15 residues. The CDR3, as DNA: TGTGCCAGCAGCGCAAGCAGGGTTCCGAACACTGAAGCTTTCTTT. Translation gives CASSASRVPNTEAFF.

This clone was seen more than once but under ten times. The chain combines TRBV19 with TRBJ1-5; a weak D match, TRBD1 (5 bases). Germline V gene data show CDR1 as LNHDA and CDR2 as SQIVND (reference sequence). This CDR3 comprises 15 residues. V gave up 8 bases and J gave up 0 bases, with 14 bases separating them. The CDR3 DNA sequence: TGTGCCAGTGTGCGGGGCCCTTATAGCAATCAGCCCCAGCATTTT. This translates into CASVRGPYSNQPQHF.

The V and J genes are TRBV6-5 and TRBJ1-5; possible D gene TRBD1, 6 bases. V gave up 6 bases and J gave up 6 bases, with 12 bases separating them. The CDR3 runs to 13 residues. The germline CDR1 and CDR2 sequences are MNHEY and SVGAGI. CDR3 nucleotides: TGTGCCAGCAGCCTACAGGGCTCTCAGCCCCAGCATTTT. Its translation is CASSLQGSQPQHF.

The J gene is TRBJ2-3, the V gene TRBV7-9; TRBD1 is a possible D gene (8 bases). This CDR3 spans 17 amino acids. Trimming stripped 5 bases from V and 6 bases from J, with 24 bases between. Per germline, CDR1 SEHNR and CDR2 FQNEAQ (reference sequence). The CDR3 DNA reads TGTGCCAGCAGCCCCCCGACAGGGGTAGCGGGTAGGGATACGCAGTATTTT. Its translation: CASSPPTGVAGRDTQYF. The full variable domain, completed using reference TRBV7-9 and TRBJ2-3, is DTGVSQNPRHKITKRGQNVTFRCDPISEHNRLYWYRQTLGQGPEFLTYFQNEAQLEKSRLLSDRFSAERPKGSFSTLEIQRTEQGDSAMYLCASSPPTGVAGRDTQYFGPGTRLTVL.

The chain employs TRBV18 and TRBJ1-5; the match to TRBD1 covers 12 bases. Per germline, CDR1 KGHSH and CDR2 LQKENI. This CDR3 spans 17 amino acids. Trimming at V came to 3 bases and at J to 7 bases, leaving 10 bases not matched to a gene. The CDR3 DNA reads as TGTGCCAGCTCACCCACCTTGGCGGGACAGGGGGCACAGCCCCAGCATTTT. This codes for CASSPTLAGQGAQPQHF.